The 7 T cell receptor beta chains below come from one sample, sequenced in a study of cytomegalovirus exposure and HLA in healthy donors. Both 60 Vbeta primers and 13 Jbeta primers went into the PCR. Libraries were prepared by immunoSEQ multiplex PCR; TCRdb keeps only in-frame clonotypes and omits some of them. The sample comprises 100,000 to 150,000 clones, over 70% of which are singletons, and over 2.5% rests with the top ten. The specimen was PBMCs. These receptors were taken from a woman between 45 and 60 years old in good health and CMV-seronegative.

The rearrangement links TRBV11-2 to TRBJ2-7; TRBD2 agrees at 7 bases. The ends lost 3 bases at V and 0 bases at J; junction bases unmatched: 2. Per the germline V gene, CDR1 is SGHAT and CDR2 is FQNNGV. The length of the CDR3 is 14 residues. CDR3 region: CASSLGGISYEQYF. The CDR3 coding sequence is TGTGCCAGCAGCTTGGGAGGGATCTCCTACGAGCAGTACTTC. Full variable domain (rest looked up from reference TRBV11-2 and TRBJ2-7): EAGVAQSPRYKIIEKRQSVAFWCNPISGHATLYWYQQILGQGPKLLIQFQNNGVVDDSQLPKDRFSAERLKGVDSTLKIQPAKLEDSAVYLCASSLGGISYEQYFGPGTRLTVT.

The chain links TRBV19 to TRBJ2-3; 11 nucleotides align to TRBD1. Germline trimming cut 6 bases from V and 5 bases from J; bases unmatched to any gene: 7. Germline V gene sequence: CDR1 LNHDA, CDR2 SQIVND (reference sequence). CDR3 length equals 15 residues. The CDR3 DNA sequence: TGTGCCAGTAGCCAGGACAGGGGGCGCGGAGATACGCAGTATTTT. Translating it yields CASSQDRGRGDTQYF.

V gene TRBV27 combines with J gene TRBJ2-1; perhaps TRBD2 as D (5 bases). The CDR3 spans 16 residues. Deletions cut 3 bases from V and 5 bases from J, with 17 bases between. Looked up from germline, CDR1 is MNHEY and CDR2 is SMNVEV (reference sequence). The DNA of the CDR3 is TGTGCCAGCAGTTTGAGGAACAGCGGCCTGGACAATGAGCAGTTCTTC. Its translation is CASSLRNSGLDNEQFF.

The chain recombines TRBV2 with TRBJ1-2, with 8 bases that match TRBD1. V lost 5 bases and J lost 3; bases outside the gene matches: 5. This CDR3 region has 14 residues. Per the germline V gene, CDR1 is SNHLY and CDR2 is FYNNEI. This CDR3 reads CASSTTGVDYGYTF. CDR3 nucleotide sequence: TGTGCCAGCAGTACGACAGGGGTGGACTATGGCTACACCTTC. Full variable domain (outside the CDR3, taken from reference TRBV2 and TRBJ1-2): EPEVTQTPSHQVTQMGQEVILRCVPISNHLYFYWYRQILGQKVEFLVSFYNNEISEKSEIFDDQFSVERPDGSNFTLKIRSTKLEDSAMYFCASSTTGVDYGYTFGSGTRLTVV.

This clone was counted a few times. The chain recombines TRBV30 with TRBJ2-3; 8 nucleotides line up with TRBD1. This CDR3 contains 18 residues. V gave up 0 bases and J gave up 1 base; unmatched junction bases: 12. Looked up from germline, CDR1 is GTSNPN and CDR2 is SVGIG (reference sequence). CDR3 sequence reads: CAWSVMTGAAQGTDTQYF. The CDR3 DNA reads TGTGCCTGGAGTGTTATGACAGGGGCAGCACAAGGCACAGATACGCAGTATTTT.

The genes are TRBV11-2 and TRBJ2-7; D not certain. There are 14 residues in the CDR3. V lost 0 bases, J lost 3 bases, and 9 bases lay in between. Germline CDR1 SGHAT, CDR2 FQNNGV. The CDR3 DNA reads as TGTGCCAGCAGCTTAGACCCCGCGTTCTACGAGCAGTACTTC. It specifies CASSLDPAFYEQYF.

The chain links TRBV7-9 to TRBJ2-2; 13 nucleotides align to TRBD2. Per germline, CDR1 SEHNR and CDR2 FQNEAQ (reference sequence). With 4 bases clipped from V and 3 bases from J, the junction kept 8 bases outside the gene matches. The CDR3 loop spans 18 amino acids. CDR3 sequence reads: CASSSRLAGGGDTGELFF. The CDR3 region has the DNA TGTGCCAGCAGCTCCCGACTAGCGGGAGGCGGGGACACCGGGGAGCTGTTTTTT.